A selection of T cell receptor beta chains follows, all from one sample in a study of T cells in Graves' hyperthyroidism and ophthalmopathy. From the multiplex PCR reads, TCRdb called clonotypes with MiXCR, one entry per CDR3 protein. There are 690,000 or so distinct CDR3 sequences in the sample; around 19% occur only once, and over 15% lies in the top ten. The sequenced sample consisted of blood. All receptors derive from a woman between 50 and 59 years old with Graves' hyperthyroidism that later progressed to Graves' ophthalmopathy. Each CDR3 is given with its conserved first and last residue. A D gene is named only where the DNA matches it firmly. A row's size may be missing; if present it is once, few, many or a size class.

cdr3_nt	cdr3_aa	v_call	j_call	clone_size	cdr3_length	d_call
TGTGCCAGCAGCCAAGCCGTTTCCACAGGGTTTGACACTGAAGCTTTCTTT	CASSQAVSTGFDTEAFF	TRBV14	TRBJ1-1	many	17	NA
TGTGCCACCAGTAGAGGGGGGAGCTCCTACAATGAGCAGTTCTTC	CATSRGGSSYNEQFF	TRBV15	TRBJ2-1	NA	15	NA
TGTGCCAGCAGCTTAGTGGGTGGCTTATTTAACACTGAAGCTTTCTTT	CASSLVGGLFNTEAFF	TRBV11-2	TRBJ1-1	many	16	NA
TGTGCCAGCAGCTTTGGTCAGAAACTCAATAGCAATCAGCCCCAGCATTTT	CASSFGQKLNSNQPQHF	TRBV7-2	TRBJ1-5	NA	17	NA
TGTGCCAGCAGAGACCGGACAGGGTGGAACACTGAAGCTTTCTTT	CASRDRTGWNTEAFF	TRBV6-1	TRBJ1-1	few	15	TRBD1
TGTGCCAGCATACAAGCGCAGGACGGGGCCACTGAAGCTTTCTTT	CASIQAQDGATEAFF	TRBV7-9	TRBJ1-1	many	15	NA
TGCGCCAGCAGTGAGAACTACAACAATGAGCAGTTCTTC	CASSENYNNEQFF	TRBV10-1	TRBJ2-1	NA	13	NA
TGTGCCAGCAGCATACAGGGATCCCCTAATGAAAAACTGTTTTTT	CASSIQGSPNEKLFF	TRBV11-2	TRBJ1-4	many	15	NA
TGTGCCAGCAGTCCTACAGGGGGCGAAAACACCATATATTTT	CASSPTGGENTIYF	TRBV12-3/TRBV12-4	TRBJ1-3	few	14	TRBD1
TGTGCCAGCAGCGTAGATGTTTTGGGGGACTACACCTTC	CASSVDVLGDYTF	TRBV9	TRBJ1-2	NA	13	NA
TGTGCCAGCAGCGGCCCTAGTGGCGAGCAGTACTTC	CASSGPSGEQYF	TRBV7-9	TRBJ2-7	NA	12	NA
TGTGCCAGTAGTTCAACCGGGACCCTGAACACTGAAGCTTTCTTT	CASSSTGTLNTEAFF	TRBV19	TRBJ1-1	NA	15	NA
TGTGCCAGCAGCTTAGACCCGGGACAGGGCGGGAGCAATCAGCCCCAGCATTTT	CASSLDPGQGGSNQPQHF	TRBV7-8	TRBJ1-5	NA	18	TRBD1
TGTGCCAGTACCAACACAGGGGGAACCTACGAGCAGTACTTC	CASTNTGGTYEQYF	TRBV19	TRBJ2-7	NA	14	TRBD1
TGTGCCAGCAGCTTTTTTGCGGGGGGTACCAATGAGCAGTTCTTC	CASSFFAGGTNEQFF	TRBV11-2	TRBJ2-1	many	15	TRBD2
TGTGCCAGTAGGAATAAGGCCAGGGACCGTACACAGTTCTTC	CASRNKARDRTQFF	TRBV19	TRBJ2-1	NA	14	NA
TGTGCCAGCAGCTTAAGTGGAACTAGCGGGGGGGCCGGGGAGACCCAGTACTTC	CASSLSGTSGGAGETQYF	TRBV7-2	TRBJ2-5	many	18	TRBD2
TGTGCCTGGGGTCTCGGGGTAGACACTGAAGCTTTCTTT	CAWGLGVDTEAFF	TRBV30	TRBJ1-1	many	13	NA